Following are 12 T cell receptor beta chains from one sample sequenced in a study of T-cell reconstitution after alpha-beta-depleted transplantation in children. As it was prepared, the TCRbeta library received unique molecular identifiers. TCRdb itself ran the PCR reads through MiXCR, one entry per CDR3 protein. Among 250,000 to 400,000 distinct CDR3 sequences, around 25% were seen once, and the ten largest hold about 10%. The starting material was PBMCs, mostly from graft donor cells, obtained 180 days after TCRalphabeta/CD19-depleted stem cell transplant. These receptors were taken from a male patient between 10 and 17 years old who had a stem cell transplant for acute lymphoblastic leukemia, so the T cells may come from the graft donor.

There are a few counts of this clonotype. The chain employs TRBV5-1 and TRBJ2-1, with 7 bases lining up with TRBD2. The CDR3 runs to 16 residues. Losses at the gene ends were 0 bases for V and 4 bases for J; bases not matched to a gene: 7. Looked up from germline, CDR1 is SGHRS and CDR2 is YFSETQ. For the CDR3, the DNA is TGCGCCAGCAGCTTGGGTTGGGGGACTACTTACAATGAGCAGTTCTTC. Translation gives CASSLGWGTTYNEQFF.

This clonotype was observed a handful of times. The V and J genes are TRBV9 and TRBJ1-4; maybe TRBD1 (5 bases). This CDR3 region has 14 residues. CDR1 and CDR2 from the germline V gene are SGDLS and YYNGEE. Trimming removed 0 bases at V and 3 bases at J, with 6 bases between. The CDR3 nucleotides are TGTGCCAGCAGCGTAGCAGGGTCTAATGAAAAACTGTTTTTT. Translation: CASSVAGSNEKLFF. Full variable domain (rest looked up from reference TRBV9 and TRBJ1-4): DSGVTQTPKHLITATGQRVTLRCSPRSGDLSVYWYQQSLDQGLQFLIQYYNGEERAKGNILERFSAQQFPDLHSELNLSSLELGDSALYFCASSVAGSNEKLFFGSGTQLSVL.

J is TRBJ2-3 and V is TRBV18; D is unclear. V was trimmed by 0 bases and J by 0 bases, leaving 13 bases between them. Germline values: CDR1 KGHSH, CDR2 LQKENI. CDR3 length: 17 residues. The CDR3 DNA follows: TGTGCCAGCTCACCACCGAGCAGGCGCCCTAGCACAGATACGCAGTATTTT. It specifies CASSPPSRRPSTDTQYF.

This clonotype appeared once. The J gene is TRBJ2-1, the V gene TRBV10-3; 7 nucleotides match TRBD2. This CDR3 has 12 residues. After removal of 4 bases from V and 9 bases from J, the junction contained 3 bases not matched to a gene. The V gene's germline CDR1 is ENHRY and CDR2 SYGVKD. In DNA, the CDR3 is TGTGCCATCAGTGGTACTAGCGCTGAGCAGTTCTTC. As protein: CAISGTSAEQFF.

There are a few counts of this clonotype. The CDR3 nucleotides are TGCAGCGGAGGCCCTGAAGCTTTCTTT. It encodes CSGGPEAFF. The J gene is TRBJ1-1, the V gene TRBV29-1; D gene unclear. This CDR3 has 9 amino acids. Germline V gene sequence: CDR1 SQVTM, CDR2 ANQGSEA. With 7 bases removed from V and 6 bases from J, the gap between germline ends came to 6 bases. Filled out from reference TRBV29-1 and TRBJ1-1, the complete variable domain reads SAVISQKPSRDICQRGTSLTIQCQVDSQVTMMFWYRQQPGQSLTLIATANQGSEATYESGFVIDKFPISRPNLTFSTLTVSNMSPEDSSIYLCSGGPEAFFGQGTRLTVV.

V and J are TRBV20-1 and TRBJ2-3; 7 bases are shared with TRBD2. CDR1 DFQATT and CDR2 SNEGSKA come from the germline V gene (reference sequence). With V trimmed by 3 bases and J by 4 bases, 1 base remained unmatched. This CDR3 is 12 amino acids long. Here the CDR3 reads CSASGRSDTQYF. DNA of the CDR3: TGCAGTGCTAGCGGGAGGTCAGATACGCAGTATTTT.

This chain uses TRBV5-1 with TRBJ1-4; D is unresolved. V was trimmed by 4 bases and J by 0 bases, leaving 13 bases between them. Per the germline V gene, CDR1 is SGHRS and CDR2 is YFSETQ. The CDR3 contains 16 residues. The CDR3 DNA reads as TGCGCCAGCAGCGGGGAGTTGACGGCAACTAATGAAAAACTGTTTTTT. Translating gives CASSGELTATNEKLFF.

V and J are TRBV5-1 and TRBJ2-7, with 11 bases aligning to TRBD1. The CDR3 covers 19 residues. The V gene end was trimmed by 0 bases and the J gene end by 0 bases; junction bases not matched to a gene: 11. Germline loops: CDR1 SGHRS, CDR2 YFSETQ. As DNA, the CDR3 is TGCGCCAGCAGCTTGGTTTTTGCTCCGGACAGGGGGCCCTCCTACGAGCAGTACTTC. Its protein product is CASSLVFAPDRGPSYEQYF.

This clonotype was counted a few times. The rearrangement uses TRBV27 and TRBJ2-1; 10 bases line up with TRBD2. Per germline, CDR1 MNHEY and CDR2 SMNVEV (reference sequence). The CDR3 consists of 13 residues. With V trimmed by 6 bases and J by 10 bases, 6 bases remained unmatched. CDR3 in DNA: TGTGCCAGCAGGCCTAGCGGGAGAGGGGAGCAGTTCTTC. This codes for CASRPSGRGEQFF.

The V gene is TRBV10-3, the J gene TRBJ2-5; no definite D call. CDR1 and CDR2 (germline): ENHRY, SYGVKD. Trimming cost V 3 bases and J 2 bases, with 10 bases left between them. The CDR3 sequence is 14 residues long. The CDR3: CAISDWAVQETQYF. The CDR3 nucleotides are TGTGCCATCAGTGATTGGGCGGTACAAGAGACCCAGTACTTC.

The chain combines TRBV7-9 with TRBJ2-1, with TRBD2 matching over 13 bases. In germline, CDR1 is SEHNR, CDR2 FQNEAQ (reference sequence). With V trimmed by 1 base and J by 12 bases, 3 bases remained unmatched. The CDR3 is made up of 14 amino acids. The CDR3 region is CASSLELAGGAQFF. DNA for the CDR3: TGTGCCAGCAGCTTAGAACTAGCGGGAGGGGCGCAGTTCTTC.

J is TRBJ2-7 and V is TRBV20-1; D is unclear. V lost 3 bases, J lost 0 bases, and 18 bases lay in between. Germline assignment: CDR1 DFQATT and CDR2 SNEGSKA (reference sequence). The CDR3 is 16 residues long. The CDR3 DNA follows: TGCAGTGCTAGCCAATATAGCTCCCTGAGCTCCTACGAGCAGTACTTC. Its translation is CSASQYSSLSSYEQYF.